This T cell receptor (beta chain) was identified in a study of a mutant IDH1 vaccine in newly diagnosed glioma. Profiling relied on immunoSEQ multiplex PCR, and the TCRdb table lists in-frame clones only, not all of them. The table lists about 32,000 clones, about four fifths of them singletons, with 6% to 7.5% in the top ten. Concerning this clone: What it binds is not known.

As to time point: week 35, safety follow-up. In the vaccine, a single dose held 300 ug of the mutant IDH1 20-mer peptide, along with topical imiquimod. This CDR3 has 15 residues. Trimming cost V 4 bases and J 10 bases; bases outside gene matches: 13. In germline, CDR1 is LNHDA, CDR2 SQIVND (reference sequence). The chain links TRBV19 to TRBJ1-1; 9 bases line up with TRBD1. The sequence came from a woman under 30 with glioma. Sample: PBMCs, taken from a glioma patient whose treatment included an IDH1 peptide vaccine. CDR3 coding DNA: TGTGCCAGTAGTAATGGGGACGGGACAGGGCTTCGAGCTTTCTTT. It yields the protein CASSNGDGTGLRAFF.